These T cell receptor beta chains were read from a single sample in a study of T cells in Graves' hyperthyroidism and ophthalmopathy. From the multiplex PCR reads, TCRdb called clonotypes with MiXCR, one entry per CDR3 protein. The repertoire consists of 550,000 to 800,000 distinct CDR3 sequences, with around 15% occurring once and the leading ten covering under 8.5%. Sequenced input: blood. Every receptor here comes from a man between 18 and 29 years old with Graves' hyperthyroidism. Both conserved end residues are part of each CDR3. A D gene is named only where the DNA matches it firmly. For some rows the clone size is stated as once, few or many, or as a class when expanded; others skip it.

TRBV29-1,-,-,TRBJ2-4,CSVVGYQHGKNIQYF,TGCAGCGTTGTTGGGTATCAGCATGGCAAAAACATTCAGTACTTC
TRBV7-3,many,TRBD2,TRBJ2-1,CASSLNTGLADNEQFF,TGTGCCAGCAGCTTAAACACGGGACTAGCGGACAATGAGCAGTTCTTC
TRBV11-2,many,-,TRBJ2-1,CASSSGHRHEQFF,TGTGCCAGCAGCTCGGGACACAGGCATGAGCAGTTCTTC
TRBV10-1,few,-,TRBJ2-5,CASSTGVQETQYF,TGCGCCAGCAGCACAGGAGTACAAGAGACCCAGTACTTC
TRBV7-2,many,-,TRBJ2-7,CASAGYEQYF,TGTGCCAGCGCCGGGTACGAGCAGTACTTC
TRBV10-3,few,-,TRBJ2-3,CAIRNTDTQYF,TGTGCCATCAGAAACACAGATACGCAGTATTTT
TRBV12-3/TRBV12-4,-,-,TRBJ1-6,CASSSPPQGPSYNSPLHF,TGTGCCAGCAGTTCCCCTCCGCAGGGCCCATCCTATAATTCACCCCTCCACTTT
TRBV12-3/TRBV12-4,-,TRBD1,TRBJ2-4,CASSYSGTGGNIQYF,TGTGCCAGCAGCTACTCCGGGACAGGGGGCAACATTCAGTACTTC
TRBV6-1,-,TRBD1,TRBJ1-5,CASSGLGGGNQPQHF,TGTGCCAGCAGTGGATTAGGGGGCGGCAATCAGCCCCAGCATTTT
TRBV6-5,few,TRBD2,TRBJ2-1,CASSSSGVSYNEQFF,TGTGCCAGCAGTTCTAGCGGGGTGTCCTACAATGAGCAGTTCTTC
TRBV20-1,-,TRBD1,TRBJ1-4,CSAPGQGREKLFF,TGCAGTGCTCCGGGACAGGGACGTGAAAAACTGTTTTTT
TRBV6-1,-,-,TRBJ1-5,CASTGGGLNSNQPQHF,TGTGCCAGCACCGGAGGGGGACTCAATAGCAATCAGCCCCAGCATTTT
TRBV2,many,-,TRBJ1-6,CASSEQGLNSPLHF,TGTGCCAGCAGTGAACAGGGGCTCAATTCACCCCTCCACTTT
TRBV11-1,many,TRBD2,TRBJ2-7,CASSSLAGGREQYF,TGTGCCAGCAGCTCGTTAGCGGGGGGCCGCGAGCAGTACTTC